Sequencing of this TCR beta chain was carried out in a study of immune evolution from preneoplasia to lung adenocarcinoma listed by TCRdb under 2021. Study-level background: Immune contexture across lung adenocarcinoma precursors and invasive adenocarcinoma was profiled using immune gene expression, TCR sequencing and multiplex immunofluorescence. The immune data were combined with whole exome sequencing and methylation data from the same cohort of nodules. Resected precursor lesions (AAH, AIS, MIA) and invasive adenocarcinomas were each compared against paired morphologically normal lung tissue. A total of under 55 patients contributed TCR sequencing data. In total, the cohort included approximately 53 patients with pulmonary nodules, all of whom underwent surgical resection. Sample size was based on specimen availability rather than a prior power calculation. The study reported that around 100 samples were used for TCR sequencing. POLYSOLVER was used to infer Class I HLA alleles from exome data, while LOHHLA was used to detect allele-specific HLA loss.

Unmatched junction bases come to 13, with V trimmed by 6 bases and J by 6 bases. Reading the germline V gene gives CDR1 MDHEN and CDR2 SYDVKM. From its cysteine to its phenylalanine, the CDR3 spans 17 amino acids. Just CDR3 DNA is preserved here, 51 bases in frame from base 1. Here is what the overall study found, with its caveats: All patients were from Japan and China, so applicability to Western populations was uncertain. The findings rested on association rather than direct causation, and larger cohorts with long-term follow-up and longitudinal biopsies were considered necessary. The highest top T cell clone frequencies were observed in normal lung, and a progressive decrease in top T cell clone frequencies appeared to occur from AAH through AIS, MIA and invasive adenocarcinoma. Clonality was highest in normal lung, while later-stage lesions appeared to show lower clonality but higher T cell density and diversity.

TCR beta CDR3 regions were sequenced from DNA using the immunoSEQ hsTCRbeta Kit. As for how the authors treated the data: TCR sequencing data were analysed with the ImmunoSEQ Analyzer. T cell clonality was defined as 1 minus Pielou's evenness computed on productive rearrangements. The inverse Simpson index, applied to productive templates, was used to measure T cell diversity. T cell density was defined as TCR beta template counts normalized to usable DNA, with usable DNA estimated by amplification and sequencing of housekeeping genes. Two-sided Kruskal-Wallis tests were used to compare TCR metrics between histologic stages. TCRdb holds this immuneACCESS table with in-frame rearrangements only. Some clones are missing; in checked studies, unresolved V genes explain under half, and the rest has no known cause. V, J and clone size are taken as reported in that table, and D and trimming were inferred from the DNA itself. This sample is represented by some 6,000 clones; approximately 82% of them were singletons. The ten largest clones capture 3% to 4% of the sample.

A remark on this clone: What antigen it recognizes has not been identified. No clone much larger than this one lies a single base away; base qualities are absent.

Patients underwent resection in Japan or China between about 2014 and 2017. The histologic diagnosis of each case was independently confirmed on H&E slides by two lung cancer pathologists. DNA was isolated from FFPE tissue using the AllPrep DNA/RNA FFPE Kit. Sample: FFPE adjacent normal lung tissue. This receptor was obtained from a person aged 70 to 85 with lung adenocarcinoma. The chain is made from TRBV28 and TRBJ1-6, with 8 junctional bases fitting TRBD1. In nucleotides, the sequence is TGTGCCAGCAGACCTCTCGCAGGGGGCCCCGCTAATTCACCCCTCCACTTT. Translation gives CASRPLAGGPANSPLHF. With the rest looked up from the reference TRBV28 and TRBJ1-6 genes rather than sequenced, the full variable domain is DVKVTQSSRYLVKRTGEKVFLECVQDMDHENMFWYRQDPGLGLRLIYFSYDVKMKEKGDIPEGYSVSREKKERFSLILESASTNQTSMYLCASRPLAGGPANSPLHFGNGTRLTVT.